Presented here are 6 T cell receptor beta chains from one specimen sequenced in a study of T-cell memory formation after mild COVID-19 listed by TCRdb under 2021. Libraries were made using 5' RACE. Sequenced on an Illumina NovaSeq 6000. TCRdb took the public reads, trimmed them with fastp at Q25, ran MiXCR for clone calling and kept in-frame beta chains. All rows with the same CDR3 protein become a single entry with the most common DNA and genes. Here the sample has approximately 400,000 distinct CDR3 sequences; 20% to 25% occur a single time. The top ten constitute around 8.1% of the sample. Sequenced: PBMCs or a T cell subset sorted from them (not recorded which). The receptors come from an adult woman who had mild COVID-19 (a few samples of this study predate the infection). The sample titles of this study are shuffled in the database, so cell type and time point are left out; the donor was told from shared clones.

The rearrangement joins TRBV7-9 to TRBJ2-2; the D gene is possibly TRBD1 (6 bases). The length of the CDR3 is 14 residues. Germline values: CDR1 SEHNR, CDR2 FQNEAQ (reference sequence). V was trimmed by 10 bases and J by 3 bases, leaving 15 bases between them. The CDR3 loop reads CATETTGHTGELFF. The CDR3 nucleotides are TGTGCCACCGAAACGACAGGACACACCGGGGAGCTGTTTTTT.

J is TRBJ2-7 and V is TRBV12-1; TRBD1, as called in the table, went unchecked against the DNA. TRBV12-1 is a known pseudogene. The CDR3 extends over 15 amino acids. The CDR3 DNA reads TGTGCCAGCAGCTTCCTGGGACAGCCCTCCTACGAGCAGTACTTC. This encodes CASSFLGQPSYEQYF.

The chain employs TRBV7-6 and TRBJ2-6, with TRBD1 identical over 9 bases. The CDR3 contains 17 residues. CDR1 SGHVS and CDR2 FNYEAQ come from the germline V gene. The J segment lost 1 base and the V segment lost 5 bases, leaving 6 bases of the junction unmatched. DNA for the CDR3: TGTGCCAGCAGCCAAGCAGGACAGGGGTCTGGGGCCAACGTCCTGACTTTC. Its protein is CASSQAGQGSGANVLTF.

This clonotype occurred a few times. The rearrangement joins TRBV7-8 to TRBJ1-2; no clear D gene. The ends were cut back, 0 bases at V and 4 bases at J, with 15 bases in the middle. Germline loops: CDR1 SGHVS, CDR2 FQNEAQ. CDR3 length equals 16 residues. CDR3 protein: CASSLAKGGNPYGYTF. The CDR3 nucleotides are TGTGCCAGCAGCTTAGCGAAGGGAGGGAACCCCTATGGCTACACCTTC.

The gene calls are TRBV5-1 and TRBJ2-5, with D perhaps being TRBD1 or TRBD2 (5 bases each). This CDR3 comprises 15 residues. CDR1 SGHRS and CDR2 YFSETQ come from the germline V gene. Trimming stripped 4 bases from V and 4 bases from J, with 17 bases between. The CDR3, as DNA: TGCGCCAGCAGCCAGGGACCGGGACCCCCAGAGACCCAGTACTTC. This sequence encodes CASSQGPGPPETQYF.

The chain recombines TRBV4-1 with TRBJ1-1; no reliable D call. Trimming left V 0 bases short and J 3 bases short, with 11 bases between. Germline V lookup: CDR1 MGHRA, CDR2 YSYEKL. This CDR3 has 15 amino acids. The CDR3 is CASSQEWGQYTEAFF. The CDR3 region has the DNA TGCGCCAGCAGCCAAGAATGGGGTCAGTACACTGAAGCTTTCTTT.